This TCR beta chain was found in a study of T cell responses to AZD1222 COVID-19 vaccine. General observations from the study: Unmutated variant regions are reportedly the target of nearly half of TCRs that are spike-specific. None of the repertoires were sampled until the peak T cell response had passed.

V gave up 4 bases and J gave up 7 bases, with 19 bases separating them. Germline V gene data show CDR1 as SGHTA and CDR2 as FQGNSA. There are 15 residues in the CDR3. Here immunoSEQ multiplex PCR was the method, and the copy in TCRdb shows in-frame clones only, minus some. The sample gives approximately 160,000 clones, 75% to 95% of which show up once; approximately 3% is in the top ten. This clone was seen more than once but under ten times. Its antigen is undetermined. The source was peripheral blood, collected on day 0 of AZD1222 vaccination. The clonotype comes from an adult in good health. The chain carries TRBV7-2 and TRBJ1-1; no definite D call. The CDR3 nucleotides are TGTGCCAGCAGCTCTTCTTTGGGGAACAGAAATGAAGCTTTCTTT. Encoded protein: CASSSSLGNRNEAFF.